The entry below describes one TCR beta chain. This clone's antigen is unknown. Per-base quality was not reported, and no clone a single base away is much larger than it. These data originate in a study of STAT5B mutations in CD4+ large granular lymphocyte leukemia (dated 2022 in TCRdb). For the wider study: Among healthy controls, the CDR3 'QG' motif was associated with a particular HLA allele. Flow cytometry on FACSCanto II or FACSVerse confirmed that purified fractions exceeded 95% purity among lymphocytes. The study compared the TCRbeta repertoires of patients with CD4+ T-cell large granular lymphocyte leukemia against those of healthy blood donors. General findings and caveats noted by the study authors: Greater clonality appeared to be present in CD4-sorted patient repertoires than in healthy CD4+ repertoires, and the difference was retained after the putative leukemic clones were removed. Main leukemic clonotypes were private to each patient, although around 25% of the main leukemic clonotypes were found at low frequency in the non-leukemic repertoires of other patients. Enrichment of TRBV06-family usage was observed among the top patient clones (8/27) relative to healthy controls (2/35). The data were not HLA-matched, and the relatively small sample size could explain the higher clonality seen in CD4+ compared with CD8+ T-LGLL.

V and J are trimmed by 2 bases and 4 bases, and the gene matches miss 3 bases of the junction. In the germline V gene, CDR1 corresponds to SGHTA and CDR2 to FQGTGA. Including the terminal cysteine and phenylalanine, the CDR3 comprises 15 residues. The sequence is cut down to CDR3 DNA, 45 bases in frame from base 1. Buffy coats from 35 to 40 blood donors, supplied by the Finnish Red Cross blood service, were used as healthy controls. All TCR-sequenced material derived from peripheral blood: patient blood samples and healthy donor buffy coats. Peripheral blood mononuclear cells were isolated by Ficoll-Hypaque gradient centrifugation. Magnetic purification was used to isolate CD4+ cells from the buffy coats of the healthy controls. The Gentra Puregene Cell and Tissue kit was used to extract genomic DNA, and a Qubit 2.0 fluorometer was used to measure the amount of genomic DNA. The immunoSEQ assay at survey resolution was used to sequence TCRbeta rearrangements from genomic DNA. The paper's processing steps were these. In the TCR sequencing data, the smallest productive clonotype frequency that could be detected was 2.59 x 10-5. Only productive TCRbeta rearrangements, meaning sequences that were complete and in-frame, were kept for the analyses. Simpson clonality, calculated in the immunoSEQ Analyzer version 3.0, was used as the measure of sample clonality. Clones were grouped by frequency into very rare, small, medium, large (1-20%) or hyperexpanded (>20%) categories. Generation probabilities were estimated with OLGA 1.2.3, V-gene circos plots were made with VDJtools, specificities were looked up in VDJdb, and CDR3 motifs were identified with GLIPH. Held by TCRdb, this immuneACCESS table contains in-frame sequences only and omits some clones. Under half of the omission traces to an unresolved V gene where checked; the cause of the rest is unknown. From that table come the V and J calls and clone size; the DNA was used to work out D and trimming. Counted in this sample were tens of thousands of clones; 55% to 75% of them appeared once. Of the sample, 0.65% falls within the top ten clones.

The clonotype originates from a human donor in good health. Material: CD4+ T cells from blood buffy coats. This sequence uses TRBV7-3 and TRBJ2-1, and 9 junctional nucleotides match TRBD2. The nucleotide sequence reads TGTGCCAGCAGCTTATCTAGCGGGGCGTACAATGAGCAGTTCTTC. This encodes CASSLSSGAYNEQFF.